These 27 T cell receptor beta chains came from one sample sequenced in a study of shared clonotypes between healthy human individuals. As defined, naive CD8 cells were CD45RO-negative and positively selected for CCR7, with terminally differentiated effector memory CD45RA+ cells excluded. Some clones are missing from TCRdb's copy, which holds only in-frame ones; the method was immunoSEQ multiplex PCR. The data show 2 million to 2.5 million clones, 85% to 95% seen once. Specimen: naive CD8+ T cells from PBMCs. The receptor set was obtained from a man aged 18 to 35 in good health. Some clones in this sample may be carry-over from other donors' samples.

The rearrangement joins TRBV15 to TRBJ1-4, with a possible D match to TRBD1 (5 bases). The CDR3 covers 15 residues. CDR1 is LNHNV, CDR2 YYDKDF, per germline (reference sequence). V was shortened by 8 bases and J by 6 bases, with 19 bases between the two germline ends. CDR3 loop: CATHYPDGGDEKLFF. DNA of the CDR3: TGTGCCACCCATTATCCTGACGGGGGGGATGAAAAACTGTTTTTT.

The J gene is TRBJ2-2, the V gene TRBV19; no firm D call. Germline assignment: CDR1 LNHDA and CDR2 SQIVND (reference sequence). This CDR3 region has 13 residues. The germline V and J ends were trimmed by 5 bases and 6 bases, with 10 bases remaining between them. The CDR3 region has the DNA TGTGCCAGTAGTCCTTTTGGTCCCGGGGAGCTGTTTTTT. Translating gives CASSPFGPGELFF.

The chain couples TRBV5-5 to TRBJ2-7; 12 bases are a match to TRBD2. Per the germline V gene, CDR1 is SGHKS and CDR2 is YYEKEE (reference sequence). The V segment lost 3 bases and the J segment 4 bases; nucleotides outside the gene matches: 5. The CDR3 is 15 amino acids. This chain's CDR3 is CASSSTSGSVYEQYF. CDR3 nucleotides: TGTGCCAGCAGCTCGACTAGCGGGAGTGTGTACGAGCAGTACTTC.

The genes are TRBV11-2 and TRBJ2-7; 7 nucleotides match TRBD2. CDR3 length equals 17 residues. The J segment lost 6 bases and the V segment lost 1 base, leaving 15 bases of the junction unmatched. Germline CDR1 reads SGHAT; CDR2 reads FQNNGV. For the CDR3, the DNA is TGTGCCAGCAGCTTAGGGGGGGGTCGCGGAGCCCCCAGCGAGCAGTACTTC. This sequence encodes CASSLGGGRGAPSEQYF.

The chain employs TRBV16 and TRBJ1-4; unclear D gene. The V end was cut by 2 bases, the J end by 3 bases, with 4 bases between. The CDR3 extends over 13 amino acids. Germline V gene sequence: CDR1 KGHSY, CDR2 FQNENV. For the CDR3, the DNA is TGTGCCAGCAGCCAACTCCCTAATGAAAAACTGTTTTTT. This gives the protein CASSQLPNEKLFF.

The rearrangement links TRBV4-1 to TRBJ2-1; D call uncertain. The CDR3 sequence is 15 residues long. V was clipped by 1 base and J by 0 bases, with 7 bases between them. Germline V gene data show CDR1 as MGHRA and CDR2 as YSYEKL. The CDR3 loop reads CASSQGQYSYNEQFF. In DNA form, the CDR3 reads TGCGCCAGCAGCCAAGGTCAGTACTCCTACAATGAGCAGTTCTTC.

V usage is TRBV7-8 and J usage is TRBJ1-3; D may be TRBD1 (5 bases). CDR1 is SGHVS and CDR2 is FQNEAQ in the germline V gene. Trimming removed 6 bases from V and 0 bases from J, with 12 bases in between. The CDR3 runs to 15 residues. The CDR3 region is CASRPDINSGNTIYF. The CDR3 DNA is TGTGCCAGCAGGCCGGACATCAACTCTGGAAACACCATATATTTT.

The V gene is TRBV29-1, the J gene TRBJ2-2; possibly TRBD2 for D (6 bases). The CDR3 totals 12 residues. Looked up from germline, CDR1 is SQVTM and CDR2 is ANQGSEA. For the CDR3, the DNA is TGCAGTGCGAGGGACTCCTCCATTGAGCTGTTTTTT. It yields the protein CSARDSSIELFF.

V is TRBV15 and J is TRBJ2-5; D is unclear. The CDR3 spans 12 residues. CDR1 is LNHNV and CDR2 is YYDKDF in the germline V gene (reference sequence). Trimming left V 5 bases short and J 10 bases short, with 14 bases between. CDR3 in amino acids: CATSPTNSIQYF. The DNA for the CDR3 is TGTGCCACCAGCCCTACAAACTCCATCCAGTACTTC.

The V gene is TRBV4-1, the J gene TRBJ2-1; 15 nucleotides align to TRBD2. Germline values: CDR1 MGHRA, CDR2 YSYEKL. The CDR3 is made up of 15 amino acids. The junction had 4 bases not matched to a gene; V was cut back by 6 bases and J by 7 bases. This chain's CDR3 is CASSLGTSGRNEQFF. The CDR3 nucleotides are TGCGCCAGCAGTCTCGGGACTAGCGGGAGGAATGAGCAGTTCTTC.

The CDR3 DNA is TGTGCCAGCAGTCGTCGGACAGGGAAGGGTCTGGGGGAGCAGTACTTC. Protein: CASSRRTGKGLGEQYF. The V call is TRBV28, the J call TRBJ2-7; 8 bases match TRBD1. Trimming took 5 bases from V and 7 from J; bases not matched to a gene: 16. The CDR3 sequence is 16 residues long. Germline CDR1 MDHEN, CDR2 SYDVKM.

The chain employs TRBV11-1 and TRBJ2-1; 7 nucleotides line up with TRBD1. Trimming removed 1 base from V and 0 bases from J; junction bases left unmatched: 3. This CDR3 region has 16 residues. Germline CDR1 SGHAT, CDR2 FQDESV (reference sequence). This CDR3 is CASSLEGQNSYNEQFF. DNA of the CDR3: TGTGCCAGCAGCTTAGAGGGACAGAACTCCTACAATGAGCAGTTCTTC. Full variable domain (rest looked up from reference TRBV11-1 and TRBJ2-1): EAEVAQSPRYKITEKSQAVAFWCDPISGHATLYWYRQILGQGPELLVQFQDESVVDDSQLPKDRFSAERLKGVDSTLKIQPAELGDSAMYLCASSLEGQNSYNEQFFGPGTRLTVL.

The chain has TRBV14 and TRBJ2-1; 7 positions agree with TRBD2. Germline values: CDR1 SGHDN, CDR2 FVKESK. With 0 bases clipped from V and 7 bases from J, the junction kept 12 bases outside the gene matches. The CDR3 is made up of 17 amino acids. The CDR3 sequence: CASSQEYGGGPGNEQFF. CDR3 in DNA: TGTGCCAGCAGCCAAGAATACGGGGGAGGGCCTGGAAATGAGCAGTTCTTC.

As regards this clone: This sample includes further DNA sequences coding for the same CDR3. The genes are TRBV6-5 and TRBJ2-2; no firm D call. Trimming stripped 0 bases from V and 5 bases from J, with 7 bases between. Germline CDR1 is MNHEY and CDR2 is SVGAGI. There are 14 residues in the CDR3. CDR3 coding DNA: TGTGCCAGCAGTTACTCTGGCGAAACCGGGGAGCTGTTTTTT. Translated: CASSYSGETGELFF.

The chain links TRBV6-4 to TRBJ2-2; the D gene is possibly TRBD1 (5 bases). Germline V gene sequence: CDR1 MRHNA, CDR2 SNTAGT. V was cut by 3 bases and J by 6 bases, with 20 bases left in between. The CDR3 covers 17 residues. DNA for the CDR3: TGTGCCAGCAGTGAAGGTTTCGGGCAGGGCTGGTCCGGGGAGCTGTTTTTT. It is translated as CASSEGFGQGWSGELFF.

This chain connects TRBV10-3 to TRBJ1-2; D might be TRBD1 (6 bases). Germline values: CDR1 ENHRY, CDR2 SYGVKD. The ends were cut back, 10 bases at V and 3 bases at J, with 15 bases in the middle. The CDR3 has 13 amino acids. CDR3 in DNA: TGTGCCACCCTTCAAGGGGGGGACTATGGCTACACCTTC. Protein: CATLQGGDYGYTF.

This rearrangement joins TRBV11-2 to TRBJ2-7; 8 bases fit TRBD2. In germline, CDR1 is SGHAT, CDR2 FQNNGV. The length of the CDR3 is 16 residues. V gave up 5 bases and J gave up 0 bases; unmatched junction bases: 9. CDR3 DNA: TGTGCCAGCAGCCCCGGACTAGCCGAAATCTCCTACGAGCAGTACTTC. The encoded protein is CASSPGLAEISYEQYF.

The chain links TRBV4-3 to TRBJ2-3; TRBD1 agrees at 11 bases. V gave up 1 base and J gave up 3 bases; unmatched junction bases: 9. The CDR3 is 18 residues long. The germline gives CDR1 LGHNA, CDR2 YSLEER. CDR3 protein: CASSQGFPGQGVTDTQYF. CDR3 coding DNA: TGCGCCAGCAGCCAAGGCTTCCCGGGACAGGGGGTTACAGATACGCAGTATTTT.

As for this clone: The same CDR3 also results from other DNA sequences found in this sample. V gene TRBV6-5 combines with J gene TRBJ1-5; the D gene is possibly TRBD1 (5 bases). The CDR3 is made up of 14 amino acids. With 3 bases removed from V and 4 bases from J, the gap between germline ends came to 10 bases. CDR1 is MNHEY and CDR2 is SVGAGI in the germline V gene. This CDR3 is CASSYSGSNQPQHF. The CDR3 bases are TGTGCCAGCAGTTATTCAGGGTCTAATCAGCCCCAGCATTTT.

V is TRBV27 and J is TRBJ2-3; a weak D match, TRBD1 (6 bases). CDR1 is MNHEY, CDR2 SMNVEV, per germline (reference sequence). The germline V and J ends were trimmed by 9 bases and 3 bases, with 10 bases remaining between them. The CDR3 loop spans 12 amino acids. As DNA, the CDR3 is TGTGCCAGTACAGGGATGACAGATACGCAGTATTTT. It encodes CASTGMTDTQYF.

The V gene is TRBV7-9, the J gene TRBJ1-2, with a possible D match to TRBD1 (5 bases). There are 14 residues in the CDR3. Trimming shortened V by 3 bases and J by 0 bases, and 8 bases separated the two germline ends. Germline values: CDR1 SEHNR, CDR2 FQNEAQ (reference sequence). The DNA of the CDR3 is TGTGCCAGCAGCTTTACAGGAGCTAACTATGGCTACACCTTC. It is translated as CASSFTGANYGYTF. Full variable domain (rest looked up from reference TRBV7-9 and TRBJ1-2): DTGVSQNPRHKITKRGQNVTFRCDPISEHNRLYWYRQTLGQGPEFLTYFQNEAQLEKSRLLSDRFSAERPKGSFSTLEIQRTEQGDSAMYLCASSFTGANYGYTFGSGTRLTVV.

The V gene is TRBV19, the J gene TRBJ2-1, with no clear D. The CDR3 covers 13 residues. The germline gives CDR1 LNHDA, CDR2 SQIVND (reference sequence). With 6 bases removed from V and 3 bases from J, the gap between germline ends came to 9 bases. This chain's CDR3 is CASRETLYNEQFF. In DNA form, the CDR3 reads TGTGCCAGTAGGGAAACCCTCTACAATGAGCAGTTCTTC.

J is TRBJ2-7 and V is TRBV6-5; D remains unclear. The CDR3 loop spans 14 amino acids. The V gene's germline CDR1 is MNHEY and CDR2 SVGAGI. V shed 5 bases and J shed 2 bases, with 13 bases lying between them. The chain's CDR3 is CASSPAVAPYEQYF. In DNA, the CDR3 is TGTGCCAGCAGTCCGGCGGTGGCCCCCTACGAGCAGTACTTC.

The chain combines TRBV4-1 with TRBJ1-1; unclear D gene. The germline CDR1 and CDR2 sequences are MGHRA and YSYEKL. This CDR3 is built from 15 residues. V lost 0 bases and J 7 bases, leaving 15 bases between the germline ends. As DNA, the CDR3 is TGCGCCAGCAGCCAAGATCTCAGGAGGTCGGGTGAAGCTTTCTTT. Its translation is CASSQDLRRSGEAFF.

The chain has TRBV7-9 and TRBJ2-3, with D perhaps matching TRBD1 (6 bases). Trimming shortened V by 5 bases and J by 1 base, and 13 bases separated the two germline ends. The germline CDR1 and CDR2 sequences are SEHNR and FQNEAQ (reference sequence). The CDR3 extends over 15 amino acids. The CDR3 coding sequence is TGTGCCAGCAGCCTGCGACAGGACCGCACAGATACGCAGTATTTT. This gives the protein CASSLRQDRTDTQYF.

Here the CDR3 reads CASSLGGIEQFF. The CDR3 coding sequence is TGTGCCAGCAGCTTAGGGGGGATTGAGCAGTTCTTC. The chain uses TRBV13 and TRBJ2-1; D not certain. Germline loops: CDR1 PRHDT, CDR2 FYEKMQ (reference sequence). CDR3 size: 12 residues. Trimming shortened V by 0 bases and J by 9 bases, and 6 bases separated the two germline ends.

This chain links TRBV4-1 with TRBJ2-3, with 10 bases matching TRBD2. Germline V gives CDR1 MGHRA, CDR2 YSYEKL. This CDR3 region has 17 residues. Trimming took 3 bases from V and 0 from J; bases not matched to a gene: 6. CDR3 protein: CASSHVTSGASTDTQYF. The CDR3 region has the DNA TGCGCCAGCAGCCACGTCACTAGCGGGGCGAGCACAGATACGCAGTATTTT.